A selection of T cell receptor beta chains follows, all from one sample in a study of blood T cell repertoires in COVID-19. Clones were read by immunoSEQ multiplex PCR, and TCRdb kept only the in-frame ones, dropping some. Of over 150,000 clones listed, nearly 80% are singletons. Sequencing used peripheral blood. The receptor source for this set is a woman in her seventies with acute or convalescent COVID-19. Each CDR3 is given without its conserved first and last residue. A D gene is named only where the DNA matches it firmly. The size entry is marked missing in some rows and otherwise reads once, few, many or a size class.

j_call v_call clone_size d_call cdr3_aa
TRBJ2-1 TRBV28 few TRBD2 ASTLIAGGPHNEQF
TRBJ2-3 TRBV19 few TRBD2 ASGRLAGIDTQY
TRBJ2-1 TRBV7-2 - - ASSFPGTYNEQF
TRBJ1-3 TRBV19 - - ASGSGAGSGNTIY
TRBJ2-3 TRBV5-6 - - ASSLGRVFITDTQY
TRBJ1-6 TRBV11-2 - - ASSPQGNNSPLH
TRBJ1-5 TRBV7-8 - - ASSAQTGGDNQPQH
TRBJ2-7 TRBV4-1 once - ASSQDVAVSSYEQY
TRBJ1-6 TRBV5-4 - - ASSFNNSPLH
TRBJ1-3 TRBV15 - - ATSRDRRGQSSGNTIY
TRBJ2-1 TRBV12-3/TRBV12-4 - TRBD2 ASSRLAENEQF
TRBJ2-3 TRBV11-2 - TRBD2 ASSLDSGLAGVDHTQY
TRBJ1-2 TRBV5-1 - - ASSADSNYGYT
TRBJ1-1 TRBV13 - TRBD1 ASSRTGQNTEAF
TRBJ2-1 TRBV5-1 - - ASSLTVDDEQF
TRBJ1-4 TRBV3-1/TRBV3-2 few TRBD1 ASTQGASGKLF
TRBJ2-3 TRBV3-1/TRBV3-2 few TRBD2 ASSQELAGVQ
TRBJ2-1 TRBV29-1 few - SVDPTYNEQF
TRBJ2-5 TRBV7-2 - TRBD2 ASSYQRGQETQY
TRBJ2-1 TRBV7-9 - - ASSADSNEQF
TRBJ2-3 TRBV2 - - ASFTPELYSTDTQY
TRBJ2-1 TRBV10-3 - - AISGADRHNEQF
TRBJ2-2 TRBV6-1 once - ASSGSFPGDTGELF
TRBJ2-2 TRBV6-1 once TRBD2 ASSENWGGSTGELF
TRBJ1-4 TRBV27 - - ASSFSAREKLF
TRBJ2-1 TRBV27 - TRBD2 ASSLLAGGSNEQF
TRBJ2-5 TRBV5-1 - TRBD2 ASSLYFRSGRARETQY
TRBJ2-3 TRBV2 - TRBD2 ASSVASGIVTQY
TRBJ1-5 TRBV19 - - ASQGKDQPQH
TRBJ2-7 TRBV5-4 once TRBD2 ASSSQLAGVYEQY
TRBJ1-5 TRBV5-1 - - ASSLGGEIYQPQH
TRBJ1-2 TRBV5-1 - - ASSSDNGYGYT
TRBJ1-6 TRBV7-9 - TRBD1 ASSPGQGTPYNSPLH
TRBJ1-1 TRBV29-1 - - SVRPRAVDTEAF
TRBJ1-1 TRBV29-1 - TRBD1 SGTATGVTEAF
TRBJ2-5 TRBV19 - TRBD1 ASSTGTGSKETQY
TRBJ2-7 TRBV19 - - ASSIGRYYEQY
TRBJ2-1 TRBV2 - - ASSGLLDAEQF
TRBJ1-4 TRBV7-2 - - ASSLVGQKAANEKLF
TRBJ2-7 TRBV28 many - ASSTPLGSSYEQY
TRBJ2-2 TRBV27 - TRBD2 ASRRQTSGRGGELF
TRBJ2-6 TRBV5-1 - - ASSPAPGAGANVLT
TRBJ2-5 TRBV7-2 - TRBD2 ASSLSSGRAGETQY
TRBJ2-1 TRBV7-2 once TRBD2 ASSSRTSGSNEQF
TRBJ2-3 TRBV14 once - ASSQSPSRTDTQY
TRBJ2-2 TRBV12-3/TRBV12-4 once - ASSLSGAGELF